These 10 T cell receptor beta chains were sequenced from one sample in a study of beta chain features in type 1 diabetes. No antigen is known for these receptors. Isolated RNA was reverse transcribed in full, so expressed TCRB transcripts were sequenced. Profiling relied on immunoSEQ multiplex PCR, and the TCRdb table lists in-frame clones only, not all of them. The data show just under 150,000 clones, approximately 13% seen once. The study, taken as a whole, reports: People with Type 1 diabetes carried modestly yet significantly shorter TCRB CDR3s in all four CD4+ subsets.

The sequencing sample was made of central memory CD4+ T cells from blood. The source of these receptors is a man aged 18 to 29 with type 1 diabetes.

As for this clone: The sample contains more than one DNA sequence encoding this CDR3. This chain uses TRBV30 with TRBJ2-1; 10 nucleotides agree with TRBD2. Germline trimming cut 0 bases from V and 5 bases from J; bases unmatched to any gene: 4. The CDR3 sequence is 15 residues long. The germline V gene encodes CDR1 GTSNPN and CDR2 SVGIG (reference sequence). CDR3 region: CAWSVRLAGDNEQFF. In DNA, the CDR3 is TGTGCCTGGAGTGTAAGGCTAGCGGGGGACAATGAGCAGTTCTTC.

This clone has just a few counts. The chain joins TRBV7-2 to TRBJ2-3, with D perhaps TRBD1 (5 bases). This CDR3 has 16 residues. Per the germline V gene, CDR1 is SGHTA and CDR2 is FQGNSA. The germline V and J ends were trimmed by 0 bases and 4 bases, with 14 bases remaining between them. CDR3 DNA: TGTGCCAGCAGCTTAGCGGCAGGGATGGGGCCAGATACGCAGTATTTT. This gives the protein CASSLAAGMGPDTQYF.

By proportion, this clone is medium-sized. The rearrangement uses TRBV9 and TRBJ1-1, with 7 positions matching TRBD1. The CDR3 consists of 14 residues. Germline loops: CDR1 SGDLS, CDR2 YYNGEE. V trimming: 3 bases; J trimming: 0 bases; junction bases outside the gene matches: 2. The DNA of the CDR3 is TGTGCCAGCAGCGAGGGACAGTTGAACACTGAAGCTTTCTTT. It codes for CASSEGQLNTEAFF. The whole variable domain, remainder taken from reference TRBV9 and TRBJ1-1, is DSGVTQTPKHLITATGQRVTLRCSPRSGDLSVYWYQQSLDQGLQFLIQYYNGEERAKGNILERFSAQQFPDLHSELNLSSLELGDSALYFCASSEGQLNTEAFFGQGTRLTVV.

The table lists this clone with a few counts. The gene calls are TRBV9 and TRBJ2-3; D might be TRBD1 or TRBD2, each matching 5 bases. CDR3 length: 15 residues. The germline CDR1 and CDR2 sequences are SGDLS and YYNGEE. The germline V and J ends were trimmed by 6 bases and 2 bases, with 16 bases remaining between them. The CDR3 coding sequence is TGTGCCAGCACTCTCGGGACCTACCTCACAGATACGCAGTATTTT. It encodes CASTLGTYLTDTQYF.

V gene TRBV18 combines with J gene TRBJ2-7; 8 bases map to TRBD1. CDR3 length: 14 residues. Germline-derived CDR1 and CDR2 are KGHSH and LQKENI. With 5 bases clipped from V and 2 bases from J, the junction kept 5 bases outside the gene matches. CDR3: CASSSNRGAYEQYF. The CDR3 nucleotides are TGTGCCAGCTCATCCAACAGGGGGGCCTACGAGCAGTACTTC.

This clone was seen a few times. This rearrangement joins TRBV30 to TRBJ1-1; 8 bases are shared with TRBD1. The germline gives CDR1 GTSNPN, CDR2 SVGIG (reference sequence). V dropped 5 bases and J dropped 8; count of bases not matched to a gene: 4. The CDR3 consists of 11 residues. The CDR3: CAWSDRVEAFF. The CDR3 DNA reads as TGTGCCTGGTCGGACAGGGTGGAAGCTTTCTTT. The complete variable domain, with remaining parts taken from reference TRBV30 and TRBJ1-1, reads SQTIHQWPATLVQPVGSPLSLECTVEGTSNPNLYWYRQAAGRGLQLLFYSVGIGQISSEVPQNLSASRPQDRQFILSSKKLLLSDSGFYLCAWSDRVEAFFGQGTRLTVV.

This clone was counted a few times. This chain joins TRBV18 and TRBJ1-4; weak D call: TRBD1 (5 bases). Looked up from germline, CDR1 is KGHSH and CDR2 is LQKENI. Trimming took off 2 bases at V and 8 bases at J, with 12 bases between the two ends. The CDR3 sequence is 14 residues long. The CDR3 reads CASSPSRGTEKLFF. CDR3 DNA sequence: TGTGCCAGCTCACCAAGCAGAGGGACGGAAAAACTGTTTTTT.

This chain uses TRBV7-7 with TRBJ2-3; 7 positions match TRBD2. Per the germline V gene, CDR1 is SSHAT and CDR2 is FNYEAQ (reference sequence). The CDR3 extends over 15 amino acids. After removal of 4 bases from V and 1 base from J, the junction contained 5 bases not matched to a gene. CDR3 protein: CASSSGLGGTDTQYF. CDR3 bases: TGTGCCAGCAGCTCCGGACTAGGGGGCACAGATACGCAGTATTTT.

This clone showed up just a few times. The chain couples TRBV7-9 to TRBJ1-1; D call uncertain. The V gene lost 5 bases and the J gene lost 5 bases, with 12 bases spanning the gap. This CDR3 has 13 amino acids. CDR1 is SEHNR, CDR2 FQNEAQ, per germline (reference sequence). In DNA form, the CDR3 reads TGTGCCAGCAGCCCTCTTGTAGGGACTGAAGCTTTCTTT. Amino acid sequence: CASSPLVGTEAFF. The whole variable domain, filled in from reference TRBV7-9 and TRBJ1-1, reads DTGVSQNPRHKITKRGQNVTFRCDPISEHNRLYWYRQTLGQGPEFLTYFQNEAQLEKSRLLSDRFSAERPKGSFSTLEIQRTEQGDSAMYLCASSPLVGTEAFFGQGTRLTVV.

This clone was observed a few times. The rearrangement joins TRBV7-2 to TRBJ2-7, with TRBD1 matching over 8 bases. Germline V gives CDR1 SGHTA, CDR2 FQGNSA. The CDR3 contains 15 residues. The trim removed 3 bases at V and 1 base at J, leaving 5 bases unmatched. CDR3: CASSFPGQGSYEQYF. The CDR3, as DNA: TGTGCCAGCAGCTTCCCCGGACAGGGTTCCTACGAGCAGTACTTC.